This entry features one T cell receptor beta chain sequence. This CDR3 is built from 14 residues. Germline V gives CDR1 SGHNT, CDR2 YYREEE (reference sequence). V was pared by 3 bases and J by 5 bases, with 12 bases between. Per the authors' pipeline: Cell counts per sample came from amplifying reference gene primers. Sequencing used immunoSEQ multiplex PCR; TCRdb keeps in-frame clones, though not all of them. That table gives V, J and clone size, and the DNA gave D and trimming. In the table there are over 300,000 clones, 85% to 90% of which are singletons. The data were obtained in a study of blood T cell repertoires in COVID-19.

Specimen: PBMCs or T cells enriched from blood (not recorded which). J is TRBJ2-1 and V is TRBV5-4; tentative D call: TRBD2 (5 bases). The clonotype comes from a woman in her twenties or thirties with acute COVID-19. As DNA, the CDR3 is TGTGCCAGCAGCTCGCCTGGACTGCACAATGAGCAGTTCTTC. Translated: CASSSPGLHNEQFF.